This TCR beta chain was documented in a study of technical replicates of blood from several donors (dated by TCRdb to 2015 to 2018). As encoded in the germline V gene (reference sequence), CDR1 is SGHNT while CDR2 is YYREEE. The CDR3, cysteine through phenylalanine, is 14 amino acids long. Only the CDR3 part of the read is kept: 42 bases, read in frame from the first base. V and J are truncated by 5 bases and 4 bases respectively, leaving an intervening sequence of 15 bases. About this clone: The antigen it recognizes is unknown. Base qualities are not at hand, and no much larger clone is one base apart.

Library prep was done by the immunoSEQ multiplex PCR assay. In TCRdb, the immuneACCESS table is reduced to in-frame sequences with V and J assigned. These tables do not hold every clone; where another copy was compared, an unresolved V gene accounts for under half, and the others remain unexplained. This sample is represented by almost 70,000 clones; approximately 89% of them were singletons. Of the sample, approximately 5% is held by the ten largest clones. The sequenced material came from PBMCs. The origin of this receptor is a human donor in good health. Some clones in this sample may be carry-over from other donors' samples. This chain joins TRBV5-4 to TRBJ1-2; the D segment could be TRBD1, given 6 matching bases. The CDR3 protein is CASRGTLTGYGYTF. The DNA is as follows: TGTGCCAGCAGGGGGACACTCACGGGCTATGGCTACACCTTC.